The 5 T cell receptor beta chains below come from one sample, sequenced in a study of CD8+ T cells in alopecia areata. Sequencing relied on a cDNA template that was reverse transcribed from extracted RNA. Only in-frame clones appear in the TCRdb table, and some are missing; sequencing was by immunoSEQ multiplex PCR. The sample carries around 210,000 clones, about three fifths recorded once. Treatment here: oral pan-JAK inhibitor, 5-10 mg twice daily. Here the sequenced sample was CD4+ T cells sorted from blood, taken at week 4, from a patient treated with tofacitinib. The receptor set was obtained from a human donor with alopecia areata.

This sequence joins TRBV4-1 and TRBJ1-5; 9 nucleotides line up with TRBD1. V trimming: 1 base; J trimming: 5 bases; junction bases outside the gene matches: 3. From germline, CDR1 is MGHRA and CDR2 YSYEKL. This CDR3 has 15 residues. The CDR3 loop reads CASSQGDRADQPQHF. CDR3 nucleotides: TGCGCCAGCAGCCAAGGGGACAGGGCGGATCAGCCCCAGCATTTT.

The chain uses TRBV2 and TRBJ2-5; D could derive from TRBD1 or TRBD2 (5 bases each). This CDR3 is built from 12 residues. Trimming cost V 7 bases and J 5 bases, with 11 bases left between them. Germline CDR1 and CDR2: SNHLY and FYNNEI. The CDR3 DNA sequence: TGTGCCAGCAAACAAGAGGGGGAGACCCAGTACTTC. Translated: CASKQEGETQYF.

The CDR3 nucleotides read TGTGCCAGCAGCTTGAACAGGGCTAGCGGGGGTTGGAATGAGCAGTTCTTC. Amino acid sequence: CASSLNRASGGWNEQFF. The chain is built from TRBV5-4 and TRBJ2-1, with 10 bases that match TRBD2. Germline lookup yields CDR1 SGHNT and CDR2 YYREEE (reference sequence). This CDR3 contains 17 residues. Trimming at V came to 1 base and at J to 7 bases, leaving 11 bases not matched to a gene.

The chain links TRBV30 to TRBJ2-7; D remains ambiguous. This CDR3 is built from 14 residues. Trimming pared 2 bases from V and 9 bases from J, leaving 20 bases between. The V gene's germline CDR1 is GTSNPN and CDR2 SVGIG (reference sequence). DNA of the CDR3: TGTGCCTGGAGTCAGGCAGAGCCTCGAGGTTGGCAGTACTTC. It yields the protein CAWSQAEPRGWQYF.

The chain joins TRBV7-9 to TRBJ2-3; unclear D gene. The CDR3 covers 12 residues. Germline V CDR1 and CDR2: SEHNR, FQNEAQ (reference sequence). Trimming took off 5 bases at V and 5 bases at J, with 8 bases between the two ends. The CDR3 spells CASSPSEDTQYF. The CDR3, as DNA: TGTGCCAGCAGCCCGTCAGAAGATACGCAGTATTTT.